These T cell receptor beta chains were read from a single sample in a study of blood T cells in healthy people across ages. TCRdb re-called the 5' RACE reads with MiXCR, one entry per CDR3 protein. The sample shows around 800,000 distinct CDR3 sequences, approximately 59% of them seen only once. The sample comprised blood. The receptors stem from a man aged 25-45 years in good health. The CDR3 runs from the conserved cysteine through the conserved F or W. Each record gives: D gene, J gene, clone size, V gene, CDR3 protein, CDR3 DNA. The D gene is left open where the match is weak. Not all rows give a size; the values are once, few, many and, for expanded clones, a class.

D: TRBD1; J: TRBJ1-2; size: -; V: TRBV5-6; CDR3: CASSHAGTGGHYGYTF; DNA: TGTGCCAGCAGCCACGCAGGGACAGGGGGCCACTATGGCTACACCTTC
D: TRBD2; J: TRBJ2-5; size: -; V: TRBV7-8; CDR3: CASSLALIAGVQETQYF; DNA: TGTGCCAGCAGTTTAGCGTTGATAGCGGGAGTCCAAGAGACCCAGTACTTC
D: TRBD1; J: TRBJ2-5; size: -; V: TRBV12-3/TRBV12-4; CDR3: CASSHETGPFNGQYF; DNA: TGTGCCAGCAGCCATGAGACAGGGCCCTTCAACGGGCAGTACTTC
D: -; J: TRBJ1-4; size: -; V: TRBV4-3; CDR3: CASRPSNGFNEKLFF; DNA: TGCGCCAGCAGGCCAAGTAACGGTTTTAATGAAAAACTGTTTTTT
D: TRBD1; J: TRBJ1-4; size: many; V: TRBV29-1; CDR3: CSVRTTGRSEKLFF; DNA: TGCAGCGTTAGAACGACAGGGCGGAGCGAAAAACTGTTTTTT
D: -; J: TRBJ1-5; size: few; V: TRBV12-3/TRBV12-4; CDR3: CASSLDAVWDQPQHF; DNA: TGTGCCAGCAGCCTGGACGCGGTCTGGGACCAGCCCCAGCATTTT
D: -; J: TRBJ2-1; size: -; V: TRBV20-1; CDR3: CSARERALYNEQFF; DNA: TGCAGTGCTAGGGAGCGAGCACTCTACAATGAGCAGTTCTTC
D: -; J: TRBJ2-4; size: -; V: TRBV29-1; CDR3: CSVEAQLAKNIQYF; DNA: TGCAGCGTTGAAGCACAATTAGCCAAAAACATTCAGTACTTC
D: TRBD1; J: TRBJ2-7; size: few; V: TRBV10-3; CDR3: CAVRDRGHYEQYF; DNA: TGTGCCGTCCGGGACAGGGGGCACTACGAGCAGTACTTC
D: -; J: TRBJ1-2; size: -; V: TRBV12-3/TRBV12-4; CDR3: CASSLRGAYDGYTF; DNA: TGTGCCAGCAGTTTGAGGGGGGCATATGATGGCTACACCTTC
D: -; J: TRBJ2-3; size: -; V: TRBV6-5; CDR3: CASRRRGPSTDTQYF; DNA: TGTGCCAGCAGGCGACGGGGGCCTAGCACAGATACGCAGTATTTT
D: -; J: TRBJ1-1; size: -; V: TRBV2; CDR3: CASSVGARNTEAFF; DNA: TGTGCCAGCAGTGTAGGGGCGCGGAACACTGAAGCTTTCTTT
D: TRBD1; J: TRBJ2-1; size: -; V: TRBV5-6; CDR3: CASNSGQGSSEQFF; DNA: TGTGCCAGCAATTCGGGACAGGGATCGAGTGAGCAGTTCTTC
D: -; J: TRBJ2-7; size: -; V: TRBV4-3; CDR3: CASSRDGSSYNEQYF; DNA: TGCGCCAGCAGCCGGGACGGGAGCTCCTACAATGAGCAGTACTTC
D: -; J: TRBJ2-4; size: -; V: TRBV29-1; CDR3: CSAEDLGAQYF; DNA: TGCAGCGCCGAGGATCTGGGGGCCCAGTACTTC
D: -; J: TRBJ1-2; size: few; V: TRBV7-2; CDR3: CASSSPAGNPGGYTF; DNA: TGTGCCAGCAGCTCCCCCGCGGGAAACCCGGGTGGCTACACCTTC
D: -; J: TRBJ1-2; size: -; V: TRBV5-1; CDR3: CASSSGTPYGYTF; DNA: TGCGCCAGCAGCTCCGGGACCCCCTATGGCTACACCTTC
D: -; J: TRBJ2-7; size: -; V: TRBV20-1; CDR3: CSAVTGEGPYEQYF; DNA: TGCAGTGCCGTGACAGGGGAGGGCCCCTACGAGCAGTACTTC
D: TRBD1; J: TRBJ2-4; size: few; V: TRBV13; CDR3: CASSRQGSTDIQYF; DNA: TGTGCCAGCAGCCGACAGGGCTCTACGGACATTCAGTACTTC
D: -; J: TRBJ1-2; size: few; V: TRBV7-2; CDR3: CASSPRAGLNYGYTF; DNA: TGTGCCAGCAGCCCCCGGGCCGGGCTTAACTATGGCTACACCTTC
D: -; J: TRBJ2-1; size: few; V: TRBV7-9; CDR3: CASSLDQGYAYNEQFF; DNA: TGTGCCAGCAGCTTAGATCAGGGGTACGCCTACAATGAGCAGTTCTTC
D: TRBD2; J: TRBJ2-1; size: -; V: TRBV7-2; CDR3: CASSYLTSGKYNEQFF; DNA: TGTGCCAGCAGCTATCTAACTAGCGGGAAATACAATGAGCAGTTCTTC
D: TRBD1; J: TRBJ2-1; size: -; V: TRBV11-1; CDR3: CASSPPRGRFYNEQFF; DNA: TGTGCCAGCAGCCCTCCCAGGGGGCGCTTCTACAATGAGCAGTTCTTC
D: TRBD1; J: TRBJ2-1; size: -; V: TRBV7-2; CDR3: CASSPRQGPYNEQFF; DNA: TGTGCCAGCAGCCCACGACAGGGGCCCTACAATGAGCAGTTCTTC
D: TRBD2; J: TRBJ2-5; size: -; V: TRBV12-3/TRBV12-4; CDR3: CASSFNGGAEETQYF; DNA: TGTGCCAGCAGTTTTAACGGGGGGGCGGAAGAGACCCAGTACTTC
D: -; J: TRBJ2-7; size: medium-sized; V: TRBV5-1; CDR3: CASSGGTGSSYEQYF; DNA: TGCGCCAGCTCTGGGGGCACAGGGAGCTCCTACGAGCAGTACTTC